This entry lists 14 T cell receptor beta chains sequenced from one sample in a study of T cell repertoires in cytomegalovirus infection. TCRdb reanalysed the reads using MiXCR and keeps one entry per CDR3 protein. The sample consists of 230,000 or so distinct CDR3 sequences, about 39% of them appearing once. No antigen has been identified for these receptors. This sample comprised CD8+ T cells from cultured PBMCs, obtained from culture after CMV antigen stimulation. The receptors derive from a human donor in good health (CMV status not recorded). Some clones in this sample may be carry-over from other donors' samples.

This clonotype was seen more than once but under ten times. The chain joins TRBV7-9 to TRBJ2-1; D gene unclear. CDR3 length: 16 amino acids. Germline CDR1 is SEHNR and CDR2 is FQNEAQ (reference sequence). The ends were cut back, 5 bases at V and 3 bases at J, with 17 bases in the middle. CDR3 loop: CASSPSEPNIYNEQFF. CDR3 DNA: TGTGCCAGCAGCCCTTCTGAGCCGAATATCTACAATGAGCAGTTCTTC. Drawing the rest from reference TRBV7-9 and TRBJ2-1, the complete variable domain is DTGVSQNPRHKITKRGQNVTFRCDPISEHNRLYWYRQTLGQGPEFLTYFQNEAQLEKSRLLSDRFSAERPKGSFSTLEIQRTEQGDSAMYLCASSPSEPNIYNEQFFGPGTRLTVL.

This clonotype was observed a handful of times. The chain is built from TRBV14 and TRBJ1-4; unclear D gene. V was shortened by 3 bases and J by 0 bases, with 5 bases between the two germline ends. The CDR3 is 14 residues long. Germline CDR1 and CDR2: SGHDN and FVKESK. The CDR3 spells CASSQRATNEKLFF. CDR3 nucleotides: TGTGCCAGCAGCCAGAGGGCAACTAATGAAAAACTGTTTTTT. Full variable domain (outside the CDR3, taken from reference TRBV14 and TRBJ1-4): EAGVTQFPSHSVIEKGQTVTLRCDPISGHDNLYWYRRVMGKEIKFLLHFVKESKQDESGMPNNRFLAERTGGTYSTLKVQPAELEDSGVYFCASSQRATNEKLFFGSGTQLSVL.

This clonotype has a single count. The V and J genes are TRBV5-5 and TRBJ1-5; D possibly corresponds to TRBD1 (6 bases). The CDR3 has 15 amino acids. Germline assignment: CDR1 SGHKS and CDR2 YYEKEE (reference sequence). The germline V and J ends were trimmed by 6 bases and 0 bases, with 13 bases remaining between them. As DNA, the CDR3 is TGTGCCAGCACCAAGACAGGAGATAGCAATCAGCCCCAGCATTTT. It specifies CASTKTGDSNQPQHF.

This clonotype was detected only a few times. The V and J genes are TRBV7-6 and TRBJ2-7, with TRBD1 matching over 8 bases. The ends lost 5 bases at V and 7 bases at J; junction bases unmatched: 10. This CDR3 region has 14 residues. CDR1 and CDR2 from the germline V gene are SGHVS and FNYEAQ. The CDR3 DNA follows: TGTGCCAGCAGCCGCAACCAGGGGGCGGGTGAGCAGTACTTC. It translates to CASSRNQGAGEQYF.

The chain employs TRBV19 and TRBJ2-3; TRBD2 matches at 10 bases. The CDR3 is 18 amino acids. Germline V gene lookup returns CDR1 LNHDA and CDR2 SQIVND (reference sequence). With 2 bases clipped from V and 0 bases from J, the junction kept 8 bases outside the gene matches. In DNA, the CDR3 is TGTGCCAGTAGTATATCGTTCCTAGCGGGAGCTAGCACAGATACGCAGTATTTT. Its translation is CASSISFLAGASTDTQYF. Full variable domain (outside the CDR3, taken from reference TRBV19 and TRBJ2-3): DGGITQSPKYLFRKEGQNVTLSCEQNLNHDAMYWYRQDPGQGLRLIYYSQIVNDFQKGDIAEGYSVSREKKESFPLTVTSAQKNPTAFYLCASSISFLAGASTDTQYFGPGTRLTVL.

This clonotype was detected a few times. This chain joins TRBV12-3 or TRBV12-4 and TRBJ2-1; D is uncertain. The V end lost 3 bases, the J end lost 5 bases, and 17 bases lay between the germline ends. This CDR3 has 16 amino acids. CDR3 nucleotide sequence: TGTGCCAGCAGTTTGGCCCCAGAGGTGAGGCACAATGAGCAGTTCTTC. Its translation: CASSLAPEVRHNEQFF.

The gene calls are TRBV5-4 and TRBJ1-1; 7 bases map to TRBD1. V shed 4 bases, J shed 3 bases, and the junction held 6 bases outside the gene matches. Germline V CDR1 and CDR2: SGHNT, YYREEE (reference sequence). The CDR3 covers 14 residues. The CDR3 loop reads CASSLSDRDTEAFF. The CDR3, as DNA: TGTGCCAGCAGCCTGAGCGACAGGGACACTGAAGCTTTCTTT.

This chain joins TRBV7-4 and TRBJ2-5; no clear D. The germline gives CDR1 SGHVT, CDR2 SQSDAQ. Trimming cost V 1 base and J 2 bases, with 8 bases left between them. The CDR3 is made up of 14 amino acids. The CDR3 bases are TGTGCCAGCAGCTTAGTGCTAGTACAAGAGACCCAGTACTTC. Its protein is CASSLVLVQETQYF.

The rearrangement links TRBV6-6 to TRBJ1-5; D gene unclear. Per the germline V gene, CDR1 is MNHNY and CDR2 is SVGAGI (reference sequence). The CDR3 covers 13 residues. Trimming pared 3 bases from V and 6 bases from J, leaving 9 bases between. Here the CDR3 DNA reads TGTGCCAGCAGTTATTACCGGGGTCAGCCCCAGCATTTT. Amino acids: CASSYYRGQPQHF.

For the CDR3, the DNA is TGTGCCAGCAGTCCTTCCAGGGGTGAGCGGAATCAGCCCCAGCATTTT. Amino acid sequence: CASSPSRGERNQPQHF. The chain employs TRBV27 and TRBJ1-5, with D possibly TRBD1 on 6 matching bases. The CDR3 runs 16 residues. Per the germline V gene, CDR1 is MNHEY and CDR2 is SMNVEV (reference sequence). The V end was cut by 5 bases, the J end by 4 bases, with 18 bases between.

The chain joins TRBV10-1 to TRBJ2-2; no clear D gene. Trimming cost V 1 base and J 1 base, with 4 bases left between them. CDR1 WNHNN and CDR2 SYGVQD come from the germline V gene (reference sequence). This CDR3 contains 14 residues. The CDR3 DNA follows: TGCGCCAGCAGTGAGTTTCGGAACACCGGGGAGCTGTTTTTT. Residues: CASSEFRNTGELFF.

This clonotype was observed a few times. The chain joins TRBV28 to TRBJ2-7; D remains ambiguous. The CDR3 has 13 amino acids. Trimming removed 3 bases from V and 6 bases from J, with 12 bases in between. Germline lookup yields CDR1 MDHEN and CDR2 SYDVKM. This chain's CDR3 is CASSFAAWGEQYF. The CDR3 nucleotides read TGTGCCAGCAGTTTTGCGGCATGGGGCGAGCAGTACTTC.

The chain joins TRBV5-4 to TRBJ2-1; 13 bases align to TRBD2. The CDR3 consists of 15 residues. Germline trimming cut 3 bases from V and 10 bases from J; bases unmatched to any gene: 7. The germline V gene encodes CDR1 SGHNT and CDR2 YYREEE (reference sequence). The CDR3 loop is CASSSGLAGTDEQFF. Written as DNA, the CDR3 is TGTGCCAGCAGCTCGGGACTAGCGGGGACCGACGAGCAGTTCTTC.

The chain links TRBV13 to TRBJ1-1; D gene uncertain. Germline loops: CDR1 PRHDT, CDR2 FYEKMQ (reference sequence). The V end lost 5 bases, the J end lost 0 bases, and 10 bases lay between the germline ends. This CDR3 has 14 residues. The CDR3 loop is CASSREALNTEAFF. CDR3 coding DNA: TGTGCCAGCAGCCGCGAGGCTTTGAACACTGAAGCTTTCTTT.